Reported below is one TCR beta chain. Its matching antigen is unknown. TCRdb ran MiXCR on the reads and lists one entry per CDR3 protein. This table holds 680,000 or so distinct CDR3 sequences, roughly 30% found once. This sample was taken from a study of T cell repertoires in cytomegalovirus infection. Study-level background: The public TCR beta signatures pointed to both CMV infection and matching HLA type.

General study findings and limits: Identification of carriers of CMV plus the relevant HLA was achieved through cumulative public TCR beta family frequency.

Germline CDR1 and CDR2: LGHNA and YSLEER. The CDR3 has 15 residues. Trimming removed 3 bases from V and 9 bases from J, with 21 bases in between. The sample was cultured PBMCs, taken from culture after CMV antigen stimulation. The sequence came from a human donor in good health (CMV status not recorded). Some clones in this sample may be carry-over from other donors' samples. The chain uses TRBV4-3 and TRBJ2-7; a weak D match, TRBD1 (6 bases). DNA for the CDR3: TGCGCCAGCAGCCAGGCGAGGGGGAGTGGGGCCGGGCAGTACTTC. The encoded protein is CASSQARGSGAGQYF.